These 26 T cell receptor beta chains were all obtained from the same sample, sequenced in a study of OX40 agonist ivuxolimab in advanced cancers. Generated by immunoSEQ multiplex PCR, the TCRdb table keeps only in-frame clones and is missing some. The sample lists 70,000 or so clones, 86% seen once, with roughly 7.3% in the top ten. The sample consisted of CD4+ or CD8+ T cells sorted from blood, taken in a trial of the OX40 agonist ivuxolimab. These receptors originate from an adult with an advanced solid tumor such as melanoma, head and neck, liver or kidney cancer.

The chain couples TRBV7-8 to TRBJ1-5; 9 nucleotides line up with TRBD1. The ends lost 2 bases at V and 2 bases at J; junction bases unmatched: 7. The length of the CDR3 is 17 residues. Looked up from germline, CDR1 is SGHVS and CDR2 is FQNEAQ. This CDR3 is CASSLRDRVGGNQPQHF. The CDR3 DNA sequence: TGTGCCAGCAGCTTAAGGGACAGGGTGGGGGGCAATCAGCCCCAGCATTTT.

The chain carries TRBV7-9 and TRBJ2-3, with 12 bases fitting TRBD2. This CDR3 comprises 15 residues. Germline V gene lookup returns CDR1 SEHNR and CDR2 FQNEAQ (reference sequence). The V and J ends lost 9 bases and 7 bases, in that order; junction bases with no gene match: 11. The CDR3 loop is CARILAGGPGNTQYF. The CDR3 coding sequence is TGTGCCAGGATCCTAGCGGGAGGGCCGGGGAATACGCAGTATTTT.

This clone showed up just once. The chain links TRBV5-4 to TRBJ2-3, with D unclear. This CDR3 comprises 13 residues. Germline V gene data show CDR1 as SGHNT and CDR2 as YYREEE (reference sequence). V gave up 5 bases and J gave up 5 bases, with 12 bases separating them. CDR3: CASRDRAGDTQYF. CDR3 nucleotides: TGTGCCAGCAGGGACCGGGCAGGAGATACGCAGTATTTT.

This chain connects TRBV30 to TRBJ1-2; D remains ambiguous. Germline V lookup: CDR1 GTSNPN, CDR2 SVGIG (reference sequence). Between the trimmed V and J ends, which lost 7 bases and 6 bases, there was a span of 21 bases. The CDR3 is made up of 14 amino acids. The DNA of the CDR3 is TGTGCCTCCAACATCGGACCCGCCCTTGATGGCTACACCTTC. Amino acids: CASNIGPALDGYTF.

CDR3 region: CASSRTTWNEQFF. In nucleotides, the CDR3 is TGTGCCAGCAGCAGGACCACCTGGAATGAGCAGTTCTTC. V gene TRBV7-6 combines with J gene TRBJ2-1; D unclear. V was shortened by 5 bases and J by 7 bases, with 12 bases between the two germline ends. The CDR3 contains 13 residues. In germline, CDR1 is SGHVS, CDR2 FNYEAQ.

The sample holds one count of this clone. This chain uses TRBV7-8 with TRBJ1-2; no clear D. Per germline, CDR1 SGHVS and CDR2 FQNEAQ. V lost 2 bases and J 2 bases, leaving 9 bases between the germline ends. The CDR3 has 14 residues. CDR3 amino acids: CASSLSEQNYGYTF. The CDR3 DNA follows: TGTGCCAGCAGCTTATCCGAACAGAACTATGGCTACACCTTC.

CDR3 region: CASSALRDRDGYTF. As DNA, the CDR3 is TGTGCCAGCAGTGCCCTCCGGGACAGGGATGGCTACACCTTC. V gene TRBV2 combines with J gene TRBJ1-2; 9 bases agree with TRBD1. CDR3 length equals 14 residues. The J segment lost 6 bases and the V segment lost 4 bases, leaving 6 bases of the junction unmatched. The germline gives CDR1 SNHLY, CDR2 FYNNEI. Complete variable domain (other parts from reference TRBV2 and TRBJ1-2): EPEVTQTPSHQVTQMGQEVILRCVPISNHLYFYWYRQILGQKVEFLVSFYNNEISEKSEIFDDQFSVERPDGSNFTLKIRSTKLEDSAMYFCASSALRDRDGYTFGSGTRLTVV.

J is TRBJ1-4 and V is TRBV5-1; no reliable D call. Trimming took off 0 bases at V and 0 bases at J, with 6 bases between the two ends. This CDR3 is 15 amino acids long. Germline V gives CDR1 SGHRS, CDR2 YFSETQ. The CDR3 DNA follows: TGCGCCAGCAGCTTGGAAGGGACAACTAATGAAAAACTGTTTTTT. It codes for CASSLEGTTNEKLFF.

This clone was recorded once. The V gene is TRBV5-8, the J gene TRBJ1-1; D unresolved. The germline V and J ends were trimmed by 0 bases and 1 base, with 13 bases remaining between them. Germline V gives CDR1 SGHTS, CDR2 YDEGEE. There are 16 residues in the CDR3. The CDR3, as DNA: TGTGCCAGCAGCTTGGTTGTGAGTATGGGGAACACTGAAGCTTTCTTT. This gives the protein CASSLVVSMGNTEAFF.

V usage is TRBV7-3 and J usage is TRBJ2-7; 10 bases match TRBD2. Germline V gene lookup returns CDR1 SGHTA and CDR2 FQGTGA. The CDR3 runs 15 residues. The V gene end was trimmed by 5 bases and the J gene end by 6 bases; junction bases not matched to a gene: 10. CDR3 amino acids: CASSGSGRALGEQYF. CDR3 DNA: TGTGCCAGCAGCGGGAGCGGGAGGGCCCTCGGCGAGCAGTACTTC. The full variable domain, its missing parts supplied by reference TRBV7-3 and TRBJ2-7, is GAGVSQTPSNKVTEKGKYVELRCDPISGHTALYWYRQSLGQGPEFLIYFQGTGAADDSGLPNDRFFAVRPEGSVSTLKIQRTERGDSAVYLCASSGSGRALGEQYFGPGTRLTVT.

This rearrangement joins TRBV30 to TRBJ2-7; a weak D match, TRBD1 (6 bases). The CDR3 has 11 residues. Looked up from germline, CDR1 is GTSNPN and CDR2 is SVGIG (reference sequence). DNA of the CDR3: TGTGCTCAGACAGGTTCCTACGAGCAGTACTTC. This sequence encodes CAQTGSYEQYF. Filled out from reference TRBV30 and TRBJ2-7, the complete variable domain reads SQTIHQWPATLVQPVGSPLSLECTVEGTSNPNLYWYRQAAGRGLQLLFYSVGIGQISSEVPQNLSASRPQDRQFILSSKKLLLSDSGFYLCAQTGSYEQYFGPGTRLTVT.

The V call is TRBV7-8, the J call TRBJ2-4, with TRBD1 matching 10 bases. Germline V lookup: CDR1 SGHVS, CDR2 FQNEAQ. Germline trimming cut 7 bases from V and 1 base from J; bases unmatched to any gene: 4. The CDR3 is 15 amino acids. CDR3 in DNA: TGTGCCAGCACCCCGGGACAGGGGGCCAAAAACATTCAGTACTTC. This gives the protein CASTPGQGAKNIQYF.

The chain joins TRBV5-1 to TRBJ2-5, with D perhaps matching TRBD1 or TRBD2 (5 bases each). There are 15 residues in the CDR3. Germline lookup yields CDR1 SGHRS and CDR2 YFSETQ. Deletions cut 0 bases from V and 1 base from J, with 10 bases between. Written as DNA, the CDR3 is TGCGCCAGCAGCTTGGCATGGGGGTTCCAAGAGACCCAGTACTTC. Translation: CASSLAWGFQETQYF.

This clone was found a few times. The CDR3, as DNA: TGTGCCAGCAGCGCAGCGGGGCATGGCTACACCTTC. Translating it yields CASSAAGHGYTF. The rearrangement joins TRBV6-5 to TRBJ1-2, with D perhaps matching TRBD1 (5 bases). CDR3 length: 12 amino acids. The V end lost 6 bases, the J end lost 6 bases, and 11 bases lay between the germline ends. Germline assignment: CDR1 MNHEY and CDR2 SVGAGI.

The rearrangement uses TRBV28 and TRBJ2-3; D possibly uses TRBD1 or TRBD2 (5 bases each). From germline, CDR1 is MDHEN and CDR2 SYDVKM. The CDR3 sequence is 17 residues long. Trimming left V 6 bases short and J 2 bases short, with 21 bases between. The CDR3, as DNA: TGTGCCAGCAGGGGAGCAGGTTTTTCAGGGCCCACAGATACGCAGTATTTT. This codes for CASRGAGFSGPTDTQYF.

The rearrangement uses TRBV27 and TRBJ2-7; D is possibly TRBD2 (6 bases). Trimming pared 4 bases from V and 1 base from J, leaving 14 bases between. The CDR3 covers 15 residues. Germline V gene data show CDR1 as MNHEY and CDR2 as SMNVEV (reference sequence). The CDR3: CASSSTPEGSYEQYF. CDR3 DNA: TGTGCCAGCAGTTCGACCCCGGAGGGTTCCTACGAGCAGTACTTC.

V and J are TRBV18 and TRBJ1-1; D gene unclear. The CDR3 consists of 14 residues. The germline gives CDR1 KGHSH, CDR2 LQKENI. Deletions cut 0 bases from V and 4 bases from J, with 9 bases between. The CDR3 sequence: CASSPPFLVTEAFF. The CDR3 DNA reads as TGTGCCAGCTCACCACCCTTCCTGGTCACTGAAGCTTTCTTT.

V gene TRBV6-6 combines with J gene TRBJ2-5; D is ambiguous. From germline, CDR1 is MNHNY and CDR2 SVGAGI (reference sequence). Trimming left V 0 bases short and J 1 base short, with 6 bases between. The CDR3 is 14 amino acids. CDR3 DNA sequence: TGTGCCAGCAGTTACTCGGGCCGCCAAGAGACCCAGTACTTC. Translated, it gives CASSYSGRQETQYF.

V and J are TRBV30 and TRBJ2-3, with a weak D call TRBD2 (5 bases). Germline V gives CDR1 GTSNPN, CDR2 SVGIG (reference sequence). V was shortened by 7 bases and J by 5 bases, with 13 bases between the two germline ends. The CDR3 runs to 12 residues. The CDR3 nucleotides read TGTGCCTCGAGATACGGAGGAGATACGCAGTATTTT. As protein: CASRYGGDTQYF.

This sequence joins TRBV5-8 and TRBJ1-3; D gene uncertain. Trimming cost V 4 bases and J 0 bases, with 5 bases left between them. Germline CDR1 is SGHTS and CDR2 is YDEGEE. The CDR3 loop spans 13 amino acids. CDR3 protein: CASSRSSGNTIYF. CDR3 sequence (DNA): TGTGCCAGCAGCCGGAGCTCTGGAAACACCATATATTTT. Full variable domain (missing parts from reference TRBV5-8 and TRBJ1-3): EAGVTQSPTHLIKTRGQQATLRCSPISGHTSVYWYQQALGLGLQFLLWYDEGEERNRGNFPPRFSGRQFPNYSSELNVNALELEDSALYLCASSRSSGNTIYFGEGSWLTVV.

The chain couples TRBV7-3 to TRBJ2-5; D is undetermined. Germline assignment: CDR1 SGHTA and CDR2 FQGTGA. The CDR3 extends over 13 amino acids. The V and J ends lost 3 bases and 0 bases respectively, with 5 bases between them. CDR3 protein: CASSFSYQETQYF. The CDR3 DNA reads as TGTGCCAGCAGCTTTTCGTACCAAGAGACCCAGTACTTC.

This chain uses TRBV9 with TRBJ1-3; D is undetermined. CDR1 is SGDLS and CDR2 is YYNGEE in the germline V gene. V was trimmed by 0 bases and J by 0 bases, leaving 10 bases between them. The CDR3 spans 16 residues. This chain's CDR3 is CASSVETGISGNTIYF. The DNA for the CDR3 is TGTGCCAGCAGCGTAGAAACGGGGATCTCTGGAAACACCATATATTTT.

J is TRBJ1-2 and V is TRBV28, with 9 bases matching TRBD1. The CDR3 has 12 residues. Germline V CDR1 and CDR2: MDHEN, SYDVKM. V dropped 3 bases and J dropped 13; count of bases not matched to a gene: 6. CDR3: CASSFLQGAGTF. Here the CDR3 DNA reads TGTGCCAGCAGTTTCCTACAGGGGGCAGGCACCTTC.

The V gene is TRBV7-2, the J gene TRBJ2-1; TRBD2 agrees at 7 bases. Losses at the gene ends were 5 bases for V and 9 bases for J; bases not matched to a gene: 4. CDR3 length: 12 amino acids. Per the germline V gene, CDR1 is SGHTA and CDR2 is FQGNSA. CDR3 DNA: TGTGCCAGCAGCCGAAGCGGGGCTGAGCAGTTCTTC. Translated: CASSRSGAEQFF.

The gene calls are TRBV5-1 and TRBJ2-1; 8 bases line up with TRBD1. Germline lookup yields CDR1 SGHRS and CDR2 YFSETQ. This CDR3 has 16 amino acids. Losses at the gene ends were 0 bases for V and 10 bases for J; bases not matched to a gene: 12. The CDR3 reads CASSLDARGRGEEQFF. CDR3 nucleotide sequence: TGCGCCAGCAGCTTGGATGCCAGGGGGCGAGGTGAAGAGCAGTTCTTC.

This clone was counted a few times. This chain uses TRBV7-9 with TRBJ2-7, with TRBD1 matching over 8 bases. The CDR3 runs to 18 residues. The ends lost 5 bases at V and 0 bases at J; junction bases unmatched: 15. The germline V gene has CDR1 SEHNR and CDR2 FQNEAQ (reference sequence). CDR3 nucleotide sequence: TGTGCCAGCAGCAACGTCCCGGGACAGGCCACCACCTCCTACGAGCAGTACTTC. It specifies CASSNVPGQATTSYEQYF. The full variable domain, rest sourced from reference TRBV7-9 and TRBJ2-7, is DTGVSQNPRHKITKRGQNVTFRCDPISEHNRLYWYRQTLGQGPEFLTYFQNEAQLEKSRLLSDRFSAERPKGSFSTLEIQRTEQGDSAMYLCASSNVPGQATTSYEQYFGPGTRLTVT.